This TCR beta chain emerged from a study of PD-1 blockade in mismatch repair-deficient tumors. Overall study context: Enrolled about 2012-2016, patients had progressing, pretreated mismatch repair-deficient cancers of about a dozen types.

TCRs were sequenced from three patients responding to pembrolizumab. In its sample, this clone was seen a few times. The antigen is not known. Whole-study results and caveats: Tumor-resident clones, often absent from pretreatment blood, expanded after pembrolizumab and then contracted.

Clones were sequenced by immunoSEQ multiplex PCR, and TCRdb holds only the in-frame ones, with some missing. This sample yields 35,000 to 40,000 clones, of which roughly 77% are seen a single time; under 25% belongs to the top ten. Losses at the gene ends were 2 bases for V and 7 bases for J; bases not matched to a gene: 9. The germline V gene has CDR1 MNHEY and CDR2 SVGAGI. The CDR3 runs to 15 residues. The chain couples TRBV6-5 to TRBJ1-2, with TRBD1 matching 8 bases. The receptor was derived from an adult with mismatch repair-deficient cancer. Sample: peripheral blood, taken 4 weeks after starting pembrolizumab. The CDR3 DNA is TGTGCCAGCAGTTACCGAGTAGGACAGGGCCTTGGCTACACCTTC. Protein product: CASSYRVGQGLGYTF.